The T cell receptor (beta chain) described here comes from a study of control samples from healthy donors and cancer patients (dated by TCRdb to about 2020). Including cysteine and phenylalanine, the CDR3 has 15 amino acids. Just CDR3 DNA is preserved here, 45 bases in frame from base 1. The germline V gene yields MNHEY for CDR1 and SVGAGI for CDR2. V loses 5 bases, J loses 5 bases, and the germline ends lie 19 bases apart. A remark on this clone: There is no known antigen for this receptor. Base-call qualities are not available, and no considerably larger clone is one nucleotide away.

Library preparation was by the immunoSEQ multiplex PCR assay. This immuneACCESS table, as held by TCRdb, lists in-frame sequences with V and J called but not all clones. Of the missing ones, under half trace to an unresolved V gene in checked studies; the others have no known cause. Recorded for this sample are 35,000 to 50,000 clones; about 89% of them occurred a single time. The ten largest clones represent roughly 10% of the sample. The sequence derives from a woman aged 55-75 years with lung cancer. What was sequenced was PBMCs. This receptor chain uses TRBV6-5 and TRBJ2-7, with TRBD2 as a weak D call on 5 bases. The DNA sequence is as follows: TGTGCCAGCAGTCCCCAACCCCGCGGGTACCACGAGCAGTACTTC. The resulting protein is CASSPQPRGYHEQYF.